These 21 T cell receptor beta chains share one sample of origin, sequenced in a study of T cell changes during pregnancy in multiple sclerosis. The method was immunoSEQ multiplex PCR; TCRdb's version includes in-frame clones alone and lacks a portion of them. Here the sample spans around 69,000 clones, around 93% being singletons. The source was peripheral blood, collected in the first trimester of pregnancy. The receptors stem from a female donor with multiple sclerosis, enrolled in a pregnancy study.

This sequence joins TRBV25-1 and TRBJ2-7; TRBD1 is a possible D gene (5 bases). The CDR3 loop spans 14 amino acids. The V gene's germline CDR1 is MGHDK and CDR2 SYGVNS. DNA of the CDR3: TGTCCTCTCCGTCGACAGTCCCGATTCTACGAGCAGTACTTC. It encodes CPLRRQSRFYEQYF.

V and J are TRBV29-1 and TRBJ2-3; no clear D gene. Per the germline V gene, CDR1 is SQVTM and CDR2 is ANQGSEA. The CDR3 loop spans 15 amino acids. Trimming shortened V by 5 bases and J by 2 bases, and 17 bases separated the two germline ends. The CDR3, as DNA: TGCAGCGTTACAGTACACTCTATTTACACAGATACGCAGTATTTT. This sequence encodes CSVTVHSIYTDTQYF.

CDR3 sequence reads: CSVAGGRAALNYNEQFF. The CDR3 DNA follows: TGCAGCGTTGCGGGGGGAAGAGCGGCGCTAAATTACAATGAGCAGTTCTTC. The chain employs TRBV29-1 and TRBJ2-1; 7 nucleotides line up with TRBD2. Germline CDR1 reads SQVTM; CDR2 reads ANQGSEA. The CDR3 length is 17 residues. Trimming took 4 bases from V and 4 from J; bases not matched to a gene: 16.

This clone occurred a few times. The genes are TRBV14 and TRBJ2-7; 7 positions match TRBD1. Germline V lookup: CDR1 SGHDN, CDR2 FVKESK. The V gene end was trimmed by 0 bases and the J gene end by 2 bases; junction bases not matched to a gene: 4. This CDR3 comprises 15 residues. Written as DNA, the CDR3 is TGTGCCAGCAGCCAAGAGACAGGGAGAACCTACGAGCAGTACTTC. Amino acids: CASSQETGRTYEQYF. Combining the CDR3 with reference TRBV14 and TRBJ2-7 gives the whole variable domain EAGVTQFPSHSVIEKGQTVTLRCDPISGHDNLYWYRRVMGKEIKFLLHFVKESKQDESGMPNNRFLAERTGGTYSTLKVQPAELEDSGVYFCASSQETGRTYEQYFGPGTRLTVT.

The gene calls are TRBV6-4 and TRBJ2-1, with TRBD2 identical over 13 bases. The germline CDR1 and CDR2 sequences are MRHNA and SNTAGT. CDR3 length: 14 amino acids. The V and J ends lost 4 bases and 6 bases, in that order; junction bases with no gene match: 0. CDR3 residues: CASSGLAGGNEQFF. The CDR3, as DNA: TGTGCCAGCAGTGGACTAGCGGGAGGCAATGAGCAGTTCTTC.

This chain links TRBV19 with TRBJ1-4; no firm D call. CDR3 length: 15 residues. Trimming stripped 0 bases from V and 6 bases from J, with 11 bases between. Germline V lookup: CDR1 LNHDA, CDR2 SQIVND (reference sequence). The CDR3 reads CASSIEAGGDEKLFF. The CDR3 DNA is TGTGCCAGTAGTATAGAAGCAGGCGGGGATGAAAAACTGTTTTTT.

This chain connects TRBV27 to TRBJ2-1, with D perhaps matching TRBD1 (6 bases). The CDR3 runs 12 residues. The germline V gene has CDR1 MNHEY and CDR2 SMNVEV (reference sequence). V dropped 6 bases and J dropped 9 bases, with 12 bases sitting between them. The CDR3 DNA follows: TGTGCCAGCAGAGAGAGGGGGACTGAGCAGTTCTTC. Residues: CASRERGTEQFF.

The V call is TRBV7-3, the J call TRBJ2-5; possibly TRBD1 for D (6 bases). V shed 5 bases and J shed 4 bases, with 11 bases lying between them. Germline V gene sequence: CDR1 SGHTA, CDR2 FQGTGA. The CDR3 has 13 amino acids. The CDR3 nucleotides read TGTGCCAGCAGCGCGAAACAGGGAGAGACCCAGTACTTC. Its translation is CASSAKQGETQYF.

The chain is built from TRBV27 and TRBJ2-4; 9 nucleotides agree with TRBD2. The V and J ends lost 2 bases and 16 bases, in that order; junction bases with no gene match: 9. Germline lookup yields CDR1 MNHEY and CDR2 SMNVEV (reference sequence). CDR3 size: 13 residues. The CDR3 loop reads CASSLGGLATLYF. For the CDR3, the DNA is TGTGCCAGCAGTTTAGGTGGACTAGCGACCCTCTACTTC.

The J gene is TRBJ1-4, the V gene TRBV4-1, with 9 bases lining up with TRBD1. With 3 bases clipped from V and 3 bases from J, the junction kept 8 bases outside the gene matches. The CDR3 sequence is 17 residues long. Germline V CDR1 and CDR2: MGHRA, YSYEKL. CDR3 DNA: TGCGCCAGCAGCCATTTGAACAGGGGGCAATCTAATGAAAAACTGTTTTTT. Translated: CASSHLNRGQSNEKLFF.

The rearrangement links TRBV29-1 to TRBJ2-3; D not certain. Germline V gene data show CDR1 as SQVTM and CDR2 as ANQGSEA. This CDR3 is built from 12 residues. Trimming pared 3 bases from V and 1 base from J, leaving 5 bases between. The CDR3 bases are TGCAGCGTTGACCCCGGCACAGATACGCAGTATTTT. Translating it yields CSVDPGTDTQYF.

The chain carries TRBV2 and TRBJ2-1, with D possibly TRBD2 on 6 matching bases. Germline V CDR1 and CDR2: SNHLY, FYNNEI. Trimming removed 6 bases at V and 6 bases at J, with 15 bases between. This CDR3 has 14 residues. CDR3 DNA: TGTGCCAGCAGGGACTATATCAAGATCAATGAGCAGTTCTTC. Protein product: CASRDYIKINEQFF. Drawing the rest from reference TRBV2 and TRBJ2-1, the complete variable domain is EPEVTQTPSHQVTQMGQEVILRCVPISNHLYFYWYRQILGQKVEFLVSFYNNEISEKSEIFDDQFSVERPDGSNFTLKIRSTKLEDSAMYFCASRDYIKINEQFFGPGTRLTVL.

This chain links TRBV4-2 with TRBJ2-5; 8 nucleotides match TRBD2. The CDR3 sequence is 15 residues long. Trimming took 6 bases from V and 4 from J; bases not matched to a gene: 10. Germline lookup yields CDR1 LGHNA and CDR2 YNFKEQ. CDR3 sequence: CASRSGSSMIETQYF. The CDR3, as DNA: TGTGCCAGCAGAAGCGGGAGTTCGATGATAGAGACCCAGTACTTC.

The rearrangement uses TRBV29-1 and TRBJ2-5; 9 positions match TRBD2. Germline V gene lookup returns CDR1 SQVTM and CDR2 ANQGSEA. Trimming removed 2 bases from V and 2 bases from J; junction bases left unmatched: 6. This CDR3 contains 15 residues. Here the CDR3 DNA reads TGCAGCGTTGAACAGGCGGGAGGGCGTCAAGAGACCCAGTACTTC. It is translated as CSVEQAGGRQETQYF.

This clone was observed once. This rearrangement joins TRBV19 to TRBJ1-3; D uncertain. V was clipped by 5 bases and J by 0 bases, with 8 bases between them. This CDR3 has 14 amino acids. The germline V gene has CDR1 LNHDA and CDR2 SQIVND (reference sequence). CDR3 DNA sequence: TGTGCCAGTAGTTCCGGGAGCTCTGGAAACACCATATATTTT. Translation: CASSSGSSGNTIYF.

This clone was found once. This CDR3 reads CASSHSSGTSGRRGDEQFF. CDR3 DNA sequence: TGTGCCAGCAGCCATAGTTCCGGGACTAGCGGCCGACGGGGCGATGAGCAGTTCTTC. The chain is built from TRBV4-2 and TRBJ2-1; 11 bases agree with TRBD2. V lost 3 bases, J lost 8 bases, and 18 bases stayed unmatched. Germline values: CDR1 LGHNA, CDR2 YNFKEQ. The CDR3 is 19 residues long.

The CDR3 sequence: CASSLEVAGGNYEQYF. The CDR3 nucleotides are TGTGCCAGCAGCTTAGAGGTTGCGGGAGGGAACTACGAGCAGTACTTC. The chain joins TRBV7-9 to TRBJ2-7; 9 nucleotides agree with TRBD2. Germline trimming cut 1 base from V and 3 bases from J; bases unmatched to any gene: 7. Germline CDR1 SEHNR, CDR2 FQNEAQ (reference sequence). There are 16 residues in the CDR3.

The chain employs TRBV29-1 and TRBJ1-5; 9 bases fit TRBD1. In germline, CDR1 is SQVTM, CDR2 ANQGSEA. The CDR3 has 13 residues. Trimming cost V 6 bases and J 9 bases; bases outside gene matches: 9. CDR3 protein: CSVRDRASSPQHF. CDR3 in DNA: TGCAGCGTCCGGGACAGGGCCTCCTCGCCCCAGCATTTT. Together with reference TRBV29-1 and TRBJ1-5, the CDR3 gives the full variable domain: SAVISQKPSRDICQRGTSLTIQCQVDSQVTMMFWYRQQPGQSLTLIATANQGSEATYESGFVIDKFPISRPNLTFSTLTVSNMSPEDSSIYLCSVRDRASSPQHFGDGTRLSIL.

This clone was counted a single time. The chain links TRBV7-2 to TRBJ2-7; the match to TRBD1 covers 9 bases. There are 14 residues in the CDR3. CDR1 and CDR2 from the germline V gene are SGHTA and FQGNSA. Germline trimming cut 3 bases from V and 5 bases from J; bases unmatched to any gene: 5. CDR3 DNA sequence: TGTGCCAGCAGCTTGACAGGGGGGAGACACGAGCAGTACTTC. Its translation: CASSLTGGRHEQYF.

The CDR3 region is CASSPTGGSEAFF. CDR3 coding DNA: TGTGCCAGCAGCCCTACGGGGGGGTCTGAAGCTTTCTTT. This chain joins TRBV7-9 and TRBJ1-1; TRBD1 might be the D (5 bases). Germline V gene lookup returns CDR1 SEHNR and CDR2 FQNEAQ (reference sequence). V was clipped by 5 bases and J by 6 bases, with 13 bases between them. The CDR3 is made up of 13 amino acids.

The CDR3 DNA reads as TGTGCCAGCCCCCCTAGCGGGGCCAAGAGCTCCTACAATGAGCAGTTCTTC. Translating gives CASPPSGAKSSYNEQFF. This chain joins TRBV28 and TRBJ2-1; 9 nucleotides line up with TRBD2. CDR1 and CDR2 from the germline V gene are MDHEN and SYDVKM. Trimming at V came to 8 bases and at J to 0 bases, leaving 11 bases not matched to a gene. The CDR3 covers 17 residues.